A selection of T cell receptor beta chains follows, all from one sample in a study of T-cell reconstitution after alpha-beta-depleted transplantation in children. TCRdb re-called the PCR reads with MiXCR, one entry per CDR3 protein. The sample carries 85,000 to 120,000 distinct CDR3 sequences, under 9% recorded once. Sequenced material: PBMCs, taken before TCRalphabeta/CD19-depleted stem cell transplant. The receptors originated from a boy aged 2-15 years with acute lymphoblastic leukemia, due to receive a stem cell transplant. CDR3s include the opening cysteine and the closing phenylalanine or tryptophan. The D gene is left open where the match is weak. Clone size, where shown, is once, few, many, or a class for clones that have expanded.

>-|-|TRBV27|TRBJ2-3
TGTGCCAGCAGCCTTCAACTCCCCGACACAGATACGCAGTATTTT
CASSLQLPDTDTQYF
>-|many|TRBV10-3|TRBJ2-7
TGTGCCATCAGTGAGCTGAGCTCCTACGAGCAGTACTTC
CAISELSSYEQYF
>-|few|TRBV5-6|TRBJ2-7
TGTGCCAGCAGCTTGGCCTTCTCCGGACAGAAGACCACCTACGAGCAGTACTTC
CASSLAFSGQKTTYEQYF
>-|-|TRBV28|TRBJ1-2
TGTGCCAGCAGTTCGGTCGGGGCCCCTTATGGCTACACCTTC
CASSSVGAPYGYTF
>TRBD1|many|TRBV29-1|TRBJ2-3
TGCAGCGTTGATCCAGGGGGCGGCACAGATACGCAGTATTTT
CSVDPGGGTDTQYF
>TRBD1|few|TRBV27|TRBJ1-1
TGTGCCAGCAGTTACCGGACAGGGGGGTTGAACACTGAAGCTTTCTTT
CASSYRTGGLNTEAFF
>TRBD2|many|TRBV20-1|TRBJ2-1
TGCAGTGCTAGCTCGGAGCGGGGGAGCTCCTACAATGAGCAGTTCTTC
CSASSERGSSYNEQFF
>-|few|TRBV20-1|TRBJ2-3
TGCAGTGCTAGTGACTTCGAAGGCACAGATACGCAGTATTTT
CSASDFEGTDTQYF
>TRBD1|-|TRBV2|TRBJ1-4
TGTGCCAGCGGTGGACAGGGGGCGAGAGAACTGTTTTTT
CASGGQGARELFF
>-|many|TRBV2|TRBJ2-2
TGTGCCAGCAGTGAAGCTGGGGCAGTAGGCGGGGAGCTGTTTTTT
CASSEAGAVGGELFF
>-|-|TRBV15|TRBJ1-1
TGTGCCACCAGCAGAGATCGGGGAACTGAAGCTTTCTTT
CATSRDRGTEAFF
>TRBD2|-|TRBV7-6|TRBJ2-1
TGTGCCAGCAGCTTGTCGGGGGGGTGGAATGAGCAGTTCTTC
CASSLSGGWNEQFF
>-|-|TRBV20-1|TRBJ2-3
TGCAGTGCTAGCCCCTTGGGCGGCTACACCACAGATACGCAGTATTTT
CSASPLGGYTTDTQYF
>-|-|TRBV6-5|TRBJ1-2
TGTGCCAGCAGTTCCCCTTACGAGGGAAGGGGGGGCTACACCTTC
CASSSPYEGRGGYTF
>-|-|TRBV7-8|TRBJ2-2
TGTGCCAGCAGCTCTAGAGCCACCGGGGAGCTGTTTTTT
CASSSRATGELFF
>TRBD2|-|TRBV7-2|TRBJ2-1
TGTGCCAGCAGCTTAGGGGGTAGCGGGGGCCGGGATGACCAGTTCTTC
CASSLGGSGGRDDQFF
>TRBD1|many|TRBV4-1|TRBJ2-3
TGCGCCAGCAGCCAACCTGTGACAGGGGCGGGCACAGATACGCAGTATTTT
CASSQPVTGAGTDTQYF
>-|few|TRBV10-3|TRBJ1-2
TGTGCCATCGGGCCGGGGACTAACTATGGCTACACCTTC
CAIGPGTNYGYTF
>-|few|TRBV11-2|TRBJ2-1
TGTGCCAGCAGTCAAGCCTTCTGGGGGGATTACAATGAGCAGTTCTTC
CASSQAFWGDYNEQFF
>-|-|TRBV28|TRBJ1-2
TGTGCCAGCAGGCCCATCCGGGACATCAGCTTACCTAACTATGGCTACACCTTC
CASRPIRDISLPNYGYTF
>-|many|TRBV21-1|TRBJ1-1
TGTGCCAGCAGCAAAGCTTCGGGACACAAAAAACCTTTGAGCACTGAAGCTTTCTTT
CASSKASGHKKPLSTEAFF
>TRBD1|many|TRBV6-7|TRBJ2-3
TGTGCCAGCAGCCCAGACAGGGAAGATACGCAGTATTTT
CASSPDREDTQYF
>TRBD2|many|TRBV5-1|TRBJ2-3
TGCGCCAGCAGCTTGGGGATGACTAGCGGCGGCACAGATACGCAGTATTTT
CASSLGMTSGGTDTQYF
>-|few|TRBV6-1|TRBJ1-3
TGTGCCAGCAGTAAGGAGGACGGGATCTCTGGAAACACCATATATTTT
CASSKEDGISGNTIYF
>-|many|TRBV5-4|TRBJ2-3
TGTGCCAGCAGCTTGGGGGGCCTTGGGGATACGCAGTATTTT
CASSLGGLGDTQYF
>-|-|TRBV20-1|TRBJ2-3
TGCAGTGCTCCGAACCCCGGGGAGAGCACAGATACGCAGTATTTT
CSAPNPGESTDTQYF
>TRBD1|-|TRBV12-3/TRBV12-4|TRBJ1-2
TGTGCCAGCAGCGAATCGGCCGGGACAGGGGAGGTGCGCTATGGCTACACCTTC
CASSESAGTGEVRYGYTF
>TRBD2|many|TRBV10-3|TRBJ2-5
TGTGCCATCAGTACTAGCGGGGGTAAACAAGAGACCCAGTACTTC
CAISTSGGKQETQYF